This is a list of T cell receptor beta chains from one sample in a study of cytomegalovirus exposure and HLA in healthy donors. Sequencing used immunoSEQ multiplex PCR; TCRdb keeps in-frame clones, though not all of them. The profile shows around 150,000 clones, 80% to 90% of them singletons. Sequencing used PBMCs. Receptors originate from a woman aged 40 to 55 in good health and CMV-seropositive. Both conserved end residues are part of each CDR3. Fields, in order: D gene, J gene, V gene, clone size, CDR3 DNA, CDR3 protein. A D gene is named only where the DNA matches it firmly. Expanded clones are given a class, and other clones once, few, many or no size at all.

. | TRBJ2-7 | TRBV21-1 | . | TGTGCCAGCAGCAAGGCCGGGACAGGGTACACGGGGCAGTACTTC | CASSKAGTGYTGQYF
TRBD1 | TRBJ2-7 | TRBV7-6 | . | TGTGCCAGCAGCTTAGTCCCGGACAGGGATGGTTCCTACGAGCAGTACTTC | CASSLVPDRDGSYEQYF
. | TRBJ2-7 | TRBV5-8 | . | TGTGCCAGCAGCCAAACCTACGAGCAGTACTTC | CASSQTYEQYF
. | TRBJ2-3 | TRBV11-2 | . | TGTGCCAGCAGCTTAGTGACGGGGGGCGCAGATACGCAGTATTTT | CASSLVTGGADTQYF
TRBD1 | TRBJ1-4 | TRBV5-1 | . | TGCGCCAGCAGCTTGGTCCCCCAGGGGGGTAATGAAAAACTGTTTTTT | CASSLVPQGGNEKLFF
. | TRBJ2-5 | TRBV4-1 | . | TGCGCCAGCAGCCAAGATTGGACTACCGAAGAGACCCAGTACTTC | CASSQDWTTEETQYF
TRBD1 | TRBJ1-4 | TRBV7-7 | once | TGTGCCAGCAGCTATAAAGGCACAGGGGAGGAAAAACTGTTTTTT | CASSYKGTGEEKLFF
. | TRBJ2-2 | TRBV6-5 | . | TGTGCCAGCAGTTTGTTATCTAGCATAGACACCGGGGAGCTGTTTTTT | CASSLLSSIDTGELFF
TRBD2 | TRBJ2-2 | TRBV5-8 | . | TGTGCCAGCAGCTTGTCGGGACGCGGGAGGTATAACGGGGAGCTGTTTTTT | CASSLSGRGRYNGELFF
TRBD1 | TRBJ1-1 | TRBV28 | . | TGTGCCAGCAGTTCCCAGGGGGCTGAAGCTTTCTTT | CASSSQGAEAFF
TRBD2 | TRBJ2-1 | TRBV19 | . | TGTGCCAGTAGTATCGTAGCGGGCCCTGGGGATGAGCAGTTCTTC | CASSIVAGPGDEQFF
. | TRBJ1-5 | TRBV5-1 | . | TGCGCCAGCAGCTTGGGGCAGTATAGCAATCAGCCCCAGCATTTT | CASSLGQYSNQPQHF
. | TRBJ2-7 | TRBV7-6 | . | TGTGCCAGCAGCTTGGCGGGCGGCCGAGACGAGCAGTACTTC | CASSLAGGRDEQYF
TRBD1 | TRBJ1-1 | TRBV9 | . | TGTGCCAGCAGCGCAGGGACAGGGAGGGCTGAAGCTTTCTTT | CASSAGTGRAEAFF
TRBD1 | TRBJ2-3 | TRBV6-5 | . | TGTGCCAGCGCACCTACCGGGACAGACACAGATACGCAGTATTTT | CASAPTGTDTDTQYF
TRBD1 | TRBJ1-3 | TRBV18 | . | TGTGCCAGCTCACCTGACAGGGGACACGGAAACACCATATATTTT | CASSPDRGHGNTIYF
TRBD1 | TRBJ1-1 | TRBV6-5 | once | TGTGCCAGCAGTAAATCTCGGGACAGGGGCCCTGAAGCTTTCTTT | CASSKSRDRGPEAFF